Listed below are T cell receptor beta chains from one sample, sequenced in a study of identical twins. TCRdb re-derived calls from the 5' RACE reads in MiXCR, one entry per CDR3 protein. The sample holds over 600,000 distinct CDR3 sequences; 20% to 25% are singletons and the top ten take more than 4%. The same data also went into a second study, on T cells expressing NK-cell markers.

What was sequenced was PBMCs. The receptor set was obtained from a woman in her late teens or twenties in good health. The CDR3 runs from the conserved cysteine through the conserved F or W. The D gene is left open where the match is weak. Rows give clone size only sometimes, using once, few, many, or a class for an expanded clone.

TRBJ2-7	few	TRBV20-1	TRBD2	18	CSATSLGLAGRSSYEQYF	TGCAGTGCCACAAGCCTGGGACTAGCGGGCAGGAGCTCCTACGAGCAGTACTTC
TRBJ2-1	.	TRBV4-3	.	16	CASSMQGERGFNEQFF	TGCGCCAGCAGCATGCAGGGAGAGAGGGGATTTAATGAGCAGTTCTTC
TRBJ2-1	.	TRBV12-5	TRBD2	16	CASGLPGLAGYNEQFF	TGTGCTAGTGGTTTACCCGGACTAGCGGGGTACAATGAGCAGTTCTTC
TRBJ2-2	many	TRBV5-1	TRBD2	18	CASSFGLAGATITGELFF	TGCGCCAGCAGCTTTGGGCTAGCGGGGGCCACCATCACCGGGGAGCTGTTTTTT
TRBJ1-6	many	TRBV12-3/TRBV12-4	.	13	CASRYRQNSPLHF	TGTGCCAGCAGATACAGACAGAATTCACCCCTCCACTTT
TRBJ1-1	.	TRBV5-1	.	14	CASSLDSQNTEAFF	TGCGCCAGCAGCTTGGACAGCCAGAACACTGAAGCTTTCTTT
TRBJ1-1	many	TRBV20-1	.	13	CSARDTVNTEAFF	TGCAGTGCTAGGGATACTGTGAACACTGAAGCTTTCTTT
TRBJ1-2	many	TRBV12-3/TRBV12-4	.	12	CASSSGSHGYTF	TGTGCCAGCAGTTCAGGGTCACACGGCTACACCTTC
TRBJ2-7	few	TRBV27	.	12	CASMVFFYEQYF	TGTGCCAGCATGGTCTTCTTCTACGAGCAGTACTTC
TRBJ2-3	many	TRBV29-1	.	12	CSVDLATDTQYF	TGCAGCGTTGACTTAGCCACAGATACGCAGTATTTT
TRBJ2-7	few	TRBV20-1	TRBD2	12	CSARLAAYEQYF	TGCAGTGCTCGACTAGCGGCCTACGAGCAGTACTTC
TRBJ2-1	few	TRBV7-2	.	16	CASSLVLSSSYNEQFF	TGTGCCAGCAGCTTAGTTCTCTCAAGCTCCTACAATGAGCAGTTCTTC
TRBJ1-4	few	TRBV9	.	15	CASSVSAGTDEKLFF	TGTGCCAGCAGCGTAAGCGCCGGCACTGATGAAAAACTGTTTTTT
TRBJ2-1	few	TRBV20-1	.	15	CSALPVPGLYNEQFF	TGCAGTGCTCTCCCTGTACCGGGACTTTACAATGAGCAGTTCTTC
TRBJ2-3	few	TRBV20-1	.	15	CSARDGGRSTDTQYF	TGCAGTGCTAGAGATGGGGGGCGCAGCACAGATACGCAGTATTTT
TRBJ2-7	many	TRBV2	.	13	CASSGRGIYEQYF	TGTGCCAGCAGTGGAAGAGGGATATACGAGCAGTACTTC
TRBJ2-5	.	TRBV29-1	.	13	CSLRTSNQETQYF	TGCAGCCTCCGAACTAGCAATCAAGAGACCCAGTACTTC
TRBJ2-1	few	TRBV11-2	TRBD2	18	CASSVPGLAGGFYNEQFF	TGTGCCAGCAGCGTTCCGGGACTAGCGGGAGGGTTCTACAATGAGCAGTTCTTC
TRBJ2-7	few	TRBV5-1	TRBD1	15	CASSSRTGENYEQYF	TGCGCCAGCAGCTCCAGGACAGGGGAGAACTACGAGCAGTACTTC
TRBJ2-5	.	TRBV3-1	.	17	CASSQDSGTATLETQYF	TGTGCCAGCAGCCAGGATTCCGGGACGGCTACTTTGGAGACCCAGTACTTC
TRBJ2-3	.	TRBV6-1	.	15	CASSDYGQPTDTQYF	TGTGCCAGCAGTGACTACGGACAGCCAACAGATACGCAGTATTTT